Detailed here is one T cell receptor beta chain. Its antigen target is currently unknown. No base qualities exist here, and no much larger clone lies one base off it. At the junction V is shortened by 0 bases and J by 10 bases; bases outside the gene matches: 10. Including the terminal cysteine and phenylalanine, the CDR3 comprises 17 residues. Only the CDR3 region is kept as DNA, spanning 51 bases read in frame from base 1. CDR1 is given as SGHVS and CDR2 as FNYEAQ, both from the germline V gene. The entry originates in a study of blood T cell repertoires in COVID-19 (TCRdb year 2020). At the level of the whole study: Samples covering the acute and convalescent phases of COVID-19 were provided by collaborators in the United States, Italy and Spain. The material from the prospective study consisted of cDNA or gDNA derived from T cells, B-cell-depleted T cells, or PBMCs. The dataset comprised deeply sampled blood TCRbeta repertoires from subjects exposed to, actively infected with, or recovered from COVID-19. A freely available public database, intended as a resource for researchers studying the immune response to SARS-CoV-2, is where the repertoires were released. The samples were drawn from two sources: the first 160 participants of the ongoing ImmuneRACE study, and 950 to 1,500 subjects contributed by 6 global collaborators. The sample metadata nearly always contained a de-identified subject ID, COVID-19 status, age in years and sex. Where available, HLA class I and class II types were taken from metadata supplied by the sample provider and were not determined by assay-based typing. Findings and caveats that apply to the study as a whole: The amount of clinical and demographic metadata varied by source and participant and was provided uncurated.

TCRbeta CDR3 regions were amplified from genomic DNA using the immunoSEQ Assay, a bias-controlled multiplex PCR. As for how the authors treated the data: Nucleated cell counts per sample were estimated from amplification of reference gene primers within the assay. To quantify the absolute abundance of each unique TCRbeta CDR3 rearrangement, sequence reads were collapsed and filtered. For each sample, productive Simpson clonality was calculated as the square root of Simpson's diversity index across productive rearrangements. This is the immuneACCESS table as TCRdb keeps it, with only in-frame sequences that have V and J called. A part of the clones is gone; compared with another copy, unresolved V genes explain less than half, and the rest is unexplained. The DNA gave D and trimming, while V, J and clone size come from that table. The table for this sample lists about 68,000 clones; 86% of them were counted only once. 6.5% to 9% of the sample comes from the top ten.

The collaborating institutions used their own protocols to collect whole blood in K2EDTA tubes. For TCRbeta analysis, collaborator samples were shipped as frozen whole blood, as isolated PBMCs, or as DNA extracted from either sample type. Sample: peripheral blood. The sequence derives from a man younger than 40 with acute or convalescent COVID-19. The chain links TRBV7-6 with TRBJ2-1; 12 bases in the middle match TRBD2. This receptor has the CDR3 CASSLAGTSGGIGEQFF. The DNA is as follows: TGTGCCAGCAGCTTAGCGGGAACTAGCGGGGGGATTGGGGAGCAGTTCTTC.